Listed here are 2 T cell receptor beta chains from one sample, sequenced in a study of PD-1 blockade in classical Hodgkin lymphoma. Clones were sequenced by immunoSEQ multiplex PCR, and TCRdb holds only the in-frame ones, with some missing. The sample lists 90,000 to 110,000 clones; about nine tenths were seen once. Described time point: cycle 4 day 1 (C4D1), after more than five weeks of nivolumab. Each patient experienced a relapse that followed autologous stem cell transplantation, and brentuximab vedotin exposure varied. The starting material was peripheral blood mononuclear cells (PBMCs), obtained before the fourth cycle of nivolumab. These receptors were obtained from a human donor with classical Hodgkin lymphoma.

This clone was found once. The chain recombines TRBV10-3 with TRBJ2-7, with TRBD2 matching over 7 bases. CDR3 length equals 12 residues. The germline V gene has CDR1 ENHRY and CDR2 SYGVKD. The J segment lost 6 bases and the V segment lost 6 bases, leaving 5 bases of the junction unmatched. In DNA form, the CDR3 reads TGTGCCATCAGCCTGGGGGGGTTCGAGCAGTACTTC. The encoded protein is CAISLGGFEQYF.

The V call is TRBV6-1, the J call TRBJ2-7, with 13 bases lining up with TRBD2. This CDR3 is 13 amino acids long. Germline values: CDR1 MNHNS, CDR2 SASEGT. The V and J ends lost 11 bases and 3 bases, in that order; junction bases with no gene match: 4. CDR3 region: CALRTSGSYEQYF. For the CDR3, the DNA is TGTGCCTTACGGACTAGCGGGAGCTACGAGCAGTACTTC.